These 3 T cell receptor beta chains originate from one sample sequenced in a study of CD8 T cells in Susac syndrome. An input of 0.5 to 1 ug of RNA was subjected to reverse transcription using random hexamers. A single record per CDR3 protein comes from TCRdb applying MiXCR to the immunoSEQ multiplex PCR reads. The table lists 100,000 to 150,000 distinct CDR3 sequences, 80% to 85% of them singletons. Sequenced: CD8+ T cells from PBMCs. These receptors all come from a human donor with multiple sclerosis.

The J gene is TRBJ2-2, the V gene TRBV27; tentatively, D is TRBD2 (6 bases). There are 16 residues in the CDR3. The V gene's germline CDR1 is MNHEY and CDR2 SMNVEV (reference sequence). Trimming pared 4 bases from V and 4 bases from J, leaving 16 bases between. The CDR3 DNA follows: TGTGCCAGCAGTTCCTCCTGGGGGGAAATCACCGGGGAGCTGTTTTTT. It codes for CASSSSWGEITGELFF.

The chain links TRBV5-5 to TRBJ1-4, with D tentatively TRBD1 (5 bases). Per the germline V gene, CDR1 is SGHKS and CDR2 is YYEKEE (reference sequence). The CDR3 runs to 16 residues. The germline V and J ends were trimmed by 5 bases and 0 bases, with 14 bases remaining between them. CDR3 nucleotides: TGTGCCAGCAGAAGGGGCTACGGAACAACTAATGAAAAACTGTTTTTT. It is translated as CASRRGYGTTNEKLFF.

This sequence joins TRBV12-3 or TRBV12-4 and TRBJ2-3, with TRBD1 as a possible D gene (6 bases). V was cut by 5 bases and J by 2 bases, with 23 bases left in between. The length of the CDR3 is 18 residues. CDR3 nucleotides: TGTGCCAGCAGTGCCCCCGAACAGGGACCAACTAACACAGATACGCAGTATTTT. Translated: CASSAPEQGPTNTDTQYF.